The rows below give T cell receptor beta chains drawn from one sample of a study of Graves' ophthalmopathy and Graves' hyperthyroidism. TCRdb reprocessed the multiplex PCR reads via MiXCR and lists one record per CDR3 protein. The sample has some 520,000 distinct CDR3 sequences; around an eighth are singletons. Sequencing was performed on blood. Receptors were obtained from a woman aged 30 to 39 with Graves' ophthalmopathy. The CDR3 runs from the conserved cysteine through the conserved F or W. The D gene is left open where the match is weak. Expanded clones are given a class, and other clones once, few, many or no size at all.

. | TRBJ1-1 | few | TRBV12-3/TRBV12-4 | TGTGCCAGCAGTTTCTCAGGTCTAGGCACTGAAGCTTTCTTT | CASSFSGLGTEAFF
. | TRBJ1-5 | many | TRBV20-1 | TGCAGTGCTAAAAATAGTGGGGGCAATCAGCCCCAGCATTTT | CSAKNSGGNQPQHF
TRBD2 | TRBJ2-5 | many | TRBV6-1 | TGTGCCAGCAGTGAAGCAGAGCTAGCGGGAAAAGAGACCCAGTACTTC | CASSEAELAGKETQYF
. | TRBJ2-7 | . | TRBV18 | TGTGCCAGCTCACCTCCGCACAGGGATGGAGACGAGCAGTACTTC | CASSPPHRDGDEQYF
. | TRBJ2-7 | many | TRBV12-3/TRBV12-4 | TGTGCCATCAGTTTGGACTACGAGCAGTACTTC | CAISLDYEQYF
. | TRBJ1-1 | many | TRBV7-9 | TGTGCCAGCAGCTCTGGAGAGGGTTGGACTGAAGCTTTCTTT | CASSSGEGWTEAFF
. | TRBJ1-2 | many | TRBV5-1 | TGCGCCAGCAGCTCCGTGCGTGCGGACTATGGCTACACCTTC | CASSSVRADYGYTF
TRBD2 | TRBJ2-5 | many | TRBV20-1 | TGCAGTGCCCAGACTAGCGGGAGATCTAGGGAGACCCAGTACTTC | CSAQTSGRSRETQYF
. | TRBJ2-5 | . | TRBV29-1 | TGCAGCGCGAGGAGGGCCCAGTACTTC | CSARRAQYF
. | TRBJ2-5 | many | TRBV6-1 | TGTGCCAGCAGCCTTGGGACCTCGGGGGAGACCCAGTACTTC | CASSLGTSGETQYF
. | TRBJ2-3 | . | TRBV6-1 | TGTGCCAGCAGTCTGGAGGCCACAGATACGCAGTATTTT | CASSLEATDTQYF
. | TRBJ2-7 | many | TRBV6-1 | TGTGCCAGCAGTAAGCAAAGACGGCCTATCGACTACGAGCAGTACTTC | CASSKQRRPIDYEQYF
. | TRBJ1-2 | many | TRBV24-1 | TGTGCCACCAGTGAGATTACCGGACAGTATGGCTACACCTTC | CATSEITGQYGYTF
. | TRBJ1-2 | many | TRBV6-5 | TGTGCCGGCTACGACAGTTTATATGGCTACACCTTC | CAGYDSLYGYTF
. | TRBJ1-5 | . | TRBV28 | TGTGCCAGCAGTGCGCCATCACCTTATAGCAATCAGCCCCAGCATTTT | CASSAPSPYSNQPQHF
TRBD1 | TRBJ1-1 | many | TRBV10-3 | TGTGCCATCAGTGGGGGACAGGAAGATGTAGAAAACACTGAAGCTTTCTTT | CAISGGQEDVENTEAFF
. | TRBJ2-6 | many | TRBV6-5 | TGTGCCAGCAGTTATATGTCGGGGGCCAACGTCCTGACTTTC | CASSYMSGANVLTF
. | TRBJ2-5 | many | TRBV12-3/TRBV12-4 | TGTGCCAGCAGTTTCGACGAGACCCAGTACTTC | CASSFDETQYF
. | TRBJ2-7 | . | TRBV18 | TGTGCCAGCTCACCAGGGGCGACGGGATCCTACGAGCAGTACTTC | CASSPGATGSYEQYF
. | TRBJ2-2 | . | TRBV6-2/TRBV6-3 | TGTGCCAGCAGTTACTCGATACAACAGCTGAACACCGGGGAGCTGTTTTTT | CASSYSIQQLNTGELFF
. | TRBJ1-1 | . | TRBV6-1 | TGTGCCAGCAGCTCCGGGGACTTGGGTGGTCTGAACACTGAAGCTTTCTTT | CASSSGDLGGLNTEAFF
. | TRBJ2-2 | many | TRBV28 | TGTGCCAGCAGCACCGGACTGAGAACCGGGGAGCTGTTTTTT | CASSTGLRTGELFF
. | TRBJ2-4 | many | TRBV24-1 | TGTGCCACCAGTGATTCCGGACGGCAAAACATTCAGTACTTC | CATSDSGRQNIQYF
TRBD2 | TRBJ2-7 | many | TRBV2 | TGTGCCAGCAGTTATAGCGGGGGTTTGCAAGGCGAGCAGTACTTC | CASSYSGGLQGEQYF
TRBD1 | TRBJ1-2 | many | TRBV12-3/TRBV12-4 | TGTGCCAGCAGTTTGATTCAAGGGGGCAACTATGGCTACACCTTC | CASSLIQGGNYGYTF
. | TRBJ1-1 | many | TRBV4-1 | TGCGCCAGCAGCCAAGCTCCGAGAACTGTGGAAGCTTTCTTT | CASSQAPRTVEAFF
. | TRBJ2-5 | . | TRBV12-3/TRBV12-4 | TGTGCCAGCAGTTATAGACGGGAACAAGAGACCCAGTACTTC | CASSYRREQETQYF
. | TRBJ2-5 | many | TRBV20-1 | TGCAGTGCTAGATCAACAGGTCCCCAAGAGACCCAGTACTTC | CSARSTGPQETQYF
. | TRBJ1-1 | many | TRBV12-3/TRBV12-4 | TGTGCCAGCACAACCCGCAGGGCACTCACTGAAGCTTTCTTT | CASTTRRALTEAFF
. | TRBJ1-5 | . | TRBV4-1 | TGCGCCAGCAGCCAATCGACAGCCTATAGCAATCAGCCCCAGCATTTT | CASSQSTAYSNQPQHF
TRBD1 | TRBJ1-2 | many | TRBV4-2 | TGTGCCAGCAGCCAAGACCCAACAGGGGATTATGGCTACACCTTC | CASSQDPTGDYGYTF
. | TRBJ2-7 | . | TRBV13 | TGTGCCAGCAGTCCCGACTTGGCTAGCTCCTACGAGCAGTACTTC | CASSPDLASSYEQYF
. | TRBJ2-5 | . | TRBV12-3/TRBV12-4 | TGTGCCAGCAGACAGGACTCTCAAGAGACCCAGTACTTC | CASRQDSQETQYF
. | TRBJ2-7 | many | TRBV7-2 | TGTGCCAGCAGCTCCAGAGGGACGAACTCCTACGAGCAGTACTTC | CASSSRGTNSYEQYF
. | TRBJ2-5 | many | TRBV29-1 | TGCAGCTCCAGGGCCACCTTCCAAGAGACCCAGTACTTC | CSSRATFQETQYF
. | TRBJ1-5 | . | TRBV6-5 | TGTGCCAGCAGTTATGTCCGTGATAGCAATCAGCCCCAGCATTTT | CASSYVRDSNQPQHF
TRBD2 | TRBJ2-7 | few | TRBV5-1 | TGCGCCGGCAGCTCCGAGCGGGACGACGAGCAGTACTTC | CAGSSERDDEQYF
. | TRBJ1-2 | . | TRBV6-5 | TGTGCCAGCAGTTACTCAGGGGATGTCGGTGGCTACACCTTC | CASSYSGDVGGYTF
. | TRBJ2-5 | many | TRBV3-1 | TGTGCCAGCCAAGCCGGGACATTGAAAGAGACCCAGTACTTC | CASQAGTLKETQYF
. | TRBJ2-5 | many | TRBV6-5 | TGTGCCAGCAGACGCTCGGGGCAAGAGACCCAGTACTTC | CASRRSGQETQYF
. | TRBJ2-2 | few | TRBV30 | TGTGCCGGCAAGGTAGAGACCGGGGAGCTGTTTTTT | CAGKVETGELFF
. | TRBJ1-2 | many | TRBV12-3/TRBV12-4 | TGTGCCAGCAGTTTATCCCCGGGCAGTAAAGCTGGCTACACCTTC | CASSLSPGSKAGYTF
. | TRBJ1-6 | . | TRBV4-2 | TGTGCCAGCACCTCAAGGGGGGACGGGTCAGGGTCACCCCTCCACTTT | CASTSRGDGSGSPLHF
. | TRBJ2-4 | few | TRBV20-1 | TGCAGTGCAAAACGGGGGGCTTCTCAGTACTTC | CSAKRGASQYF
. | TRBJ2-4 | many | TRBV6-1 | TGTGCCAGCACCTCTCAACAGTTCGGAGGTCTAGCCAAAAACATTAAGTACTTC | CASTSQQFGGLAKNIKYF
. | TRBJ1-3 | few | TRBV18 | TGTGCCAGCTCACCGAGCTTGGCGGATACTGGAAACACCATATATTTT | CASSPSLADTGNTIYF
. | TRBJ1-5 | many | TRBV28 | TGTGCCAGCACCCCTTTAGGCTTATCAAATCAGCCCCAGCATTTT | CASTPLGLSNQPQHF
TRBD1 | TRBJ1-1 | . | TRBV28 | TGTGCCAGCAGTTTATTCCGCACACAGGGGACAGGCACTGAAGCTTTCTTT | CASSLFRTQGTGTEAFF
. | TRBJ2-2 | many | TRBV20-1 | TGCAGTGCTAGGGTGGGCCGAGGGCGTGGGCTGTTTTTT | CSARVGRGRGLFF
TRBD2 | TRBJ2-7 | many | TRBV20-1 | TGCAGTGCTAAAAGCGGGGAGGAGCAGTACTTC | CSAKSGEEQYF
. | TRBJ2-7 | many | TRBV2 | TGTGCCAGCAGAGGAATCGAGCAGTACTTC | CASRGIEQYF
. | TRBJ1-2 | . | TRBV28 | TGTGCCAGCAGCAGAATGCCTAACTATGGCTACACCTTC | CASSRMPNYGYTF
. | TRBJ2-7 | many | TRBV7-3 | TGTGCCAGCAGCTTAGGCGCAGTAGCAACCTACGAGCAGTACTTC | CASSLGAVATYEQYF
TRBD1 | TRBJ1-1 | many | TRBV19 | TGTGCCAGTAGATCGGGACAGGTGAGCACTGAAGCTTTCTTT | CASRSGQVSTEAFF